Each of the 19 T cell receptor beta chains below was sequenced from the same sample in a study of long-term antiretroviral therapy in people with HIV. Version v3.0 of the immunoSEQ assay ran at survey level. Only in-frame clones appear in the TCRdb table, and some are missing; sequencing was by immunoSEQ multiplex PCR. This sample carries 25,000 to 35,000 clones, around 96% of them seen once, and the ten largest clones take less than 9.5%. The input for sequencing was unsorted PBMCs, taken roughly 6.3 years after starting antiretroviral therapy. The origin of the receptors is a man aged 30 to 45 with HIV.

The gene calls are TRBV5-1 and TRBJ1-3, with 8 bases matching TRBD1. This CDR3 has 17 amino acids. Germline CDR1 and CDR2: SGHRS and YFSETQ. With V trimmed by 0 bases and J by 7 bases, 12 bases remained unmatched. CDR3 in amino acids: CASSLGPGQEPGNTIYF. The CDR3, as DNA: TGCGCCAGCAGCTTGGGACCGGGACAGGAACCAGGGAACACCATATATTTT. Together with reference TRBV5-1 and TRBJ1-3, the CDR3 gives the full variable domain: KAGVTQTPRYLIKTRGQQVTLSCSPISGHRSVSWYQQTPGQGLQFLFEYFSETQRNKGNFPGRFSGRQFSNSRSEMNVSTLELGDSALYLCASSLGPGQEPGNTIYFGEGSWLTVV.

In DNA, the CDR3 is TGTGCCAGCAGTTGGGGTGAGGTCGGGAATGAGCAGTTCTTC. It translates to CASSWGEVGNEQFF. The V gene is TRBV28, the J gene TRBJ2-1; D not resolved. The germline CDR1 and CDR2 sequences are MDHEN and SYDVKM. The CDR3 sequence is 14 residues long. Between the trimmed V and J ends, which lost 4 bases and 7 bases, there was a span of 14 bases.

The rearrangement joins TRBV27 to TRBJ2-7; TRBD1 aligns across 10 bases. The length of the CDR3 is 12 residues. Germline V gene lookup returns CDR1 MNHEY and CDR2 SMNVEV (reference sequence). The V segment lost 11 bases and the J segment 5 bases; nucleotides outside the gene matches: 6. The CDR3 nucleotides read TGTGCCTGCGGACAGGGGGTCGACGAGCAGTACTTC. Its protein is CACGQGVDEQYF.

The V and J genes are TRBV19 and TRBJ1-2; TRBD1 might be the D (6 bases). Germline V CDR1 and CDR2: LNHDA, SQIVND (reference sequence). The CDR3 runs 15 residues. Trimming removed 5 bases from V and 3 bases from J, with 16 bases in between. In DNA form, the CDR3 reads TGTGCCAGTAGTGCATCACAGGGAGGCGACTATGGCTACACCTTC. Its protein is CASSASQGGDYGYTF. Variable domain in full (rest from reference TRBV19 and TRBJ1-2): DGGITQSPKYLFRKEGQNVTLSCEQNLNHDAMYWYRQDPGQGLRLIYYSQIVNDFQKGDIAEGYSVSREKKESFPLTVTSAQKNPTAFYLCASSASQGGDYGYTFGSGTRLTVV.

V and J are TRBV6-5 and TRBJ2-5, with D unresolved. The V and J ends lost 2 bases and 5 bases respectively, with 15 bases between them. In germline, CDR1 is MNHEY, CDR2 SVGAGI. The CDR3 sequence is 15 residues long. The CDR3 region has the DNA TGTGCCAGCAGTTACACGGCAGCCACTCAGGAGACCCAGTACTTC. Translation: CASSYTAATQETQYF.

This sequence joins TRBV6-1 and TRBJ1-1; D is possibly TRBD1 (6 bases). Trimming left V 4 bases short and J 5 bases short, with 14 bases between. CDR3 length: 14 amino acids. Germline CDR1 reads MNHNS; CDR2 reads SASEGT. Here the CDR3 reads CASSGPGAGTEAFF. CDR3 nucleotide sequence: TGTGCCAGCAGTGGCCCAGGGGCAGGGACTGAAGCTTTCTTT.

The chain has TRBV7-9 and TRBJ2-3; D is uncertain. This CDR3 spans 15 amino acids. The V end was cut by 5 bases, the J end by 2 bases, with 14 bases between. Germline V gives CDR1 SEHNR, CDR2 FQNEAQ (reference sequence). The CDR3 nucleotides are TGTGCCAGCAGCCCTACCGAGAGTCACACAGATACGCAGTATTTT. This gives the protein CASSPTESHTDTQYF.

The chain combines TRBV10-3 with TRBJ1-5; D not certain. CDR1 is ENHRY and CDR2 is SYGVKD in the germline V gene. V lost 2 bases, J lost 5 bases, and 7 bases lay in between. CDR3 length: 13 residues. CDR3 amino acids: CAISEVRDQPQHF. The CDR3 nucleotides are TGTGCCATCAGTGAGGTGCGGGATCAGCCCCAGCATTTT.

This clone was recorded once. The chain combines TRBV7-9 with TRBJ2-7; the match to TRBD1 covers 9 bases. The CDR3 loop spans 15 amino acids. The J segment lost 2 bases and the V segment lost 6 bases, leaving 8 bases of the junction unmatched. The V gene's germline CDR1 is SEHNR and CDR2 FQNEAQ (reference sequence). CDR3 amino acids: CASSPPTGGPYEQYF. In DNA form, the CDR3 reads TGTGCCAGCAGTCCACCGACAGGGGGACCCTACGAGCAGTACTTC. Based on the CDR3 plus reference TRBV7-9 and TRBJ2-7, the full variable domain is DTGVSQNPRHKITKRGQNVTFRCDPISEHNRLYWYRQTLGQGPEFLTYFQNEAQLEKSRLLSDRFSAERPKGSFSTLEIQRTEQGDSAMYLCASSPPTGGPYEQYFGPGTRLTVT.

This clone was picked up one time. CDR3 region: CASSDLNGYTF. CDR3 nucleotides: TGCGCCAGCAGCGATCTAAATGGCTACACCTTC. The rearrangement links TRBV5-1 to TRBJ1-2, with no clear D. The CDR3 has 11 residues. Trimming took off 4 bases at V and 6 bases at J, with 7 bases between the two ends. Germline loops: CDR1 SGHRS, CDR2 YFSETQ. The variable domain in full, completed from reference TRBV5-1 and TRBJ1-2, reads KAGVTQTPRYLIKTRGQQVTLSCSPISGHRSVSWYQQTPGQGLQFLFEYFSETQRNKGNFPGRFSGRQFSNSRSEMNVSTLELGDSALYLCASSDLNGYTFGSGTRLTVV.

The DNA of the CDR3 is TGCGCCAGCAGCCCCTTTGACAGGGGCTATGGCTACACCTTC. Its protein product is CASSPFDRGYGYTF. The V and J genes are TRBV5-1 and TRBJ1-2; 8 bases are a match to TRBD1. CDR1 is SGHRS, CDR2 YFSETQ, per germline. CDR3 length: 14 residues. The junction had 6 bases not matched to a gene; V was cut back by 4 bases and J by 4 bases. Drawing the rest from reference TRBV5-1 and TRBJ1-2, the complete variable domain is KAGVTQTPRYLIKTRGQQVTLSCSPISGHRSVSWYQQTPGQGLQFLFEYFSETQRNKGNFPGRFSGRQFSNSRSEMNVSTLELGDSALYLCASSPFDRGYGYTFGSGTRLTVV.

V usage is TRBV7-8 and J usage is TRBJ2-3, with 9 bases matching TRBD2. Losses at the gene ends were 3 bases for V and 14 bases for J; bases not matched to a gene: 9. In germline, CDR1 is SGHVS, CDR2 FQNEAQ. The CDR3 runs 13 residues. CDR3 in DNA: TGTGCCAGCAGCTTGGGCGGGAGGGGGATCGGGTATTTT. Its translation is CASSLGGRGIGYF.

The CDR3 DNA is TGCAGCGTTGAAGAATTCAACACCGGGGAGCTGTTTTTT. Amino acid sequence: CSVEEFNTGELFF. This chain connects TRBV29-1 to TRBJ2-2; D gene ambiguous. This CDR3 is built from 13 residues. The ends were cut back, 0 bases at V and 2 bases at J, with 4 bases in the middle. Germline V gene sequence: CDR1 SQVTM, CDR2 ANQGSEA.

The V gene is TRBV30, the J gene TRBJ1-1; possibly TRBD1 for D (6 bases). V lost 0 bases, J lost 3 bases, and 11 bases lay in between. The CDR3 has 14 residues. Germline V CDR1 and CDR2: GTSNPN, SVGIG (reference sequence). The CDR3 loop is CAWSVLGGDTEAFF. The DNA for the CDR3 is TGTGCCTGGAGTGTATTAGGGGGGGACACTGAAGCTTTCTTT.

The rearrangement uses TRBV5-1 and TRBJ1-1, with a possible D match to TRBD1 (5 bases). The CDR3 consists of 18 residues. CDR1 and CDR2 (germline): SGHRS, YFSETQ. V lost 4 bases and J lost 6, with 28 bases in between. The CDR3 loop reads CASSGLGTVFGSPSEAFF. The CDR3 bases are TGCGCCAGCAGCGGCTTGGGGACTGTTTTCGGTTCGCCTTCTGAAGCTTTCTTT.

The J gene is TRBJ1-1, the V gene TRBV7-3, with TRBD1 identical over 10 bases. The ends lost 5 bases at V and 6 bases at J; junction bases unmatched: 6. Germline CDR1 reads SGHTA; CDR2 reads FQGTGA. This CDR3 is 14 amino acids long. The CDR3 sequence: CASSATGTGAEAFF. In DNA form, the CDR3 reads TGTGCCAGCAGCGCAACCGGGACAGGGGCTGAAGCTTTCTTT.

The chain carries TRBV6-5 and TRBJ2-2; D might be TRBD2 (5 bases). In germline, CDR1 is MNHEY, CDR2 SVGAGI. There are 15 residues in the CDR3. V lost 6 bases, J lost 4 bases, and 15 bases lay in between. Here the CDR3 reads CASRNSHSVTGELFF. CDR3 nucleotides: TGTGCCAGCAGGAATTCCCATAGCGTCACCGGGGAGCTGTTTTTT.

CDR3 region: CASSPGQGDGYTF. The CDR3 DNA follows: TGTGCCAGCAGCCCGGGACAGGGGGATGGCTACACCTTC. The rearrangement uses TRBV7-9 and TRBJ1-2, with 11 positions matching TRBD1. The CDR3 has 13 residues. The V segment lost 5 bases and the J segment 6 bases; nucleotides outside the gene matches: 2. In germline, CDR1 is SEHNR, CDR2 FQNEAQ (reference sequence).

The chain links TRBV6-6 to TRBJ1-5; a weak D match, TRBD1 (6 bases). The CDR3 is 14 residues long. CDR1 MNHNY and CDR2 SVGAGI come from the germline V gene (reference sequence). V dropped 5 bases and J dropped 5 bases, with 13 bases sitting between them. CDR3 nucleotides: TGTGCCAGCAGTGATGACAGGTCCTATCAGCCCCAGCATTTT. Translating it yields CASSDDRSYQPQHF.